This T cell receptor (beta chain) is from a study of metastatic and nonmetastatic thyroid tumors. Study overall: The comparison covered peripheral blood and tumor or nodule tissue in malignant and benign thyroid patients. Study results and limitations: Reportedly, malignant thyroid tumors had significantly higher TCR beta diversity than benign nodules, in blood and tumor.

Original analysis: It was from CDR3 differences across clinicopathological groups that a distant-metastasis classifier for papillary thyroid cancer was built. MiXCR was used by TCRdb to re-call the PCR reads. What appears here as the V and J calls and clone size reflects TCRdb's work, not the paper's. The table has some 30,000 clones, roughly 6.8% seen once. Ahead of thyroid surgery, no patient had received treatment of any kind. Looked up from germline, CDR1 is MGHRA and CDR2 is YSYEKL. Trimming took 3 bases from V and 3 from J, leaving 3 bases between them. The CDR3 totals 13 residues. This clone was detected many times. The antigen is undetermined. The sample has other DNA sequences that encode this CDR3 too.

Specimen: blood. The rearrangement links TRBV4-1 to TRBJ2-6; no clear D. The TCR originated in a female donor with papillary thyroid cancer or a benign thyroid nodule (not recorded which). Some clones in this sample may be carry-over from other donors' samples. CDR3 region: CASSHLGANVLTF. The CDR3 DNA sequence: TGCGCCAGCAGCCACCTTGGGGCCAACGTCCTGACTTTC.